The next 22 T cell receptor beta chains were all read from a single sample in a study of neoadjuvant anti-PD-1 for oral cavity cancer (dated by TCRdb to the early 2020s). Preparation of the library involved the immunoSEQ multiplex PCR assay. TCRdb obtained this table from immuneACCESS and retained in-frame rearrangements with V and J assigned. These tables miss some clones; where compared with another copy, unresolved V genes account for less than half of the shortfall, and the remainder is unexplained. The sample yields 7,100 or so clones; about 60% were counted once. The ten largest clones capture 5% to 6.5% of the sample. According to the study, the label for this sample's time point signals: before neoadjuvant nivolumab. The material sequenced was tumor tissue, taken before nivolumab (anti-PD-1) treatment. Every receptor here comes from a person aged 35-79 years with oral cavity squamous cell carcinoma.

Written as DNA, the CDR3 is TGTGCCAGTTCGGGCAGGGGACTCTCGAACACCGGGGAGCTGTTTTTT. The encoded protein is CASSGRGLSNTGELFF. This sequence joins TRBV19 and TRBJ2-2; the D gene could be TRBD1 or TRBD2 (6 bases each). The CDR3 runs to 16 residues. With 8 bases removed from V and 0 bases from J, the gap between germline ends came to 16 bases. Germline CDR1 reads LNHDA; CDR2 reads SQIVND (reference sequence).

The V call is TRBV2, the J call TRBJ2-7; possible D gene TRBD1, 6 bases. V was clipped by 7 bases and J by 0 bases, with 13 bases between them. Germline loops: CDR1 SNHLY, CDR2 FYNNEI. The CDR3 consists of 14 residues. CDR3 residues: CASTSQGSSYEQYF. CDR3 sequence (DNA): TGTGCCAGCACCAGCCAGGGGTCCTCCTACGAGCAGTACTTC.

The chain employs TRBV5-5 and TRBJ2-1, with D tentatively TRBD2 (5 bases). The CDR3 has 15 residues. V dropped 0 bases and J dropped 7 bases, with 14 bases sitting between them. In germline, CDR1 is SGHKS, CDR2 YYEKEE (reference sequence). CDR3 nucleotide sequence: TGTGCCAGCAGCTTGGAGTCGGGGTTCGTTAATGAGCAGTTCTTC. Encoded protein: CASSLESGFVNEQFF.

This clone was recorded a few times. The V gene is TRBV7-9, the J gene TRBJ1-1; weak D call: TRBD1 (6 bases). This CDR3 contains 14 residues. Trimming cost V 10 bases and J 4 bases, with 19 bases left between them. Germline values: CDR1 SEHNR, CDR2 FQNEAQ (reference sequence). The CDR3 region has the DNA TGTGCCACCTGGGAGCTACAGGGCGGCACTGAAGCTTTCTTT. Amino acids: CATWELQGGTEAFF. Variable domain in full (rest from reference TRBV7-9 and TRBJ1-1): DTGVSQNPRHKITKRGQNVTFRCDPISEHNRLYWYRQTLGQGPEFLTYFQNEAQLEKSRLLSDRFSAERPKGSFSTLEIQRTEQGDSAMYLCATWELQGGTEAFFGQGTRLTVV.

The chain joins TRBV11-2 to TRBJ2-2, with a tentative D call TRBD1 (5 bases). Germline CDR1 SGHAT, CDR2 FQNNGV. Trimming stripped 5 bases from V and 2 bases from J, with 12 bases between. The CDR3 extends over 15 amino acids. In nucleotides, the CDR3 is TGTGCCAGCAGCCAAATGACAGCAAACACCGGGGAGCTGTTTTTT. Translation: CASSQMTANTGELFF.

The chain employs TRBV25-1 and TRBJ2-7, with unresolved D. V was shortened by 0 bases and J by 3 bases, with 6 bases between the two germline ends. The CDR3 is 13 amino acids. CDR1 is MGHDK, CDR2 SYGVNS, per germline. CDR3 residues: CASSEYSGYEQYF. The CDR3 DNA follows: TGTGCCAGCAGTGAATATTCCGGCTACGAGCAGTACTTC.

V is TRBV27 and J is TRBJ2-2; no clear D gene. Trimming stripped 2 bases from V and 2 bases from J, with 6 bases between. Germline CDR1 reads MNHEY; CDR2 reads SMNVEV (reference sequence). The CDR3 has 14 residues. The CDR3 DNA follows: TGTGCCAGCAGTTTAACCAGCAACACCGGGGAGCTGTTTTTT. It encodes CASSLTSNTGELFF.

The V call is TRBV29-1, the J call TRBJ2-1; possibly TRBD1 for D (6 bases). V gave up 7 bases and J gave up 6 bases, with 19 bases separating them. Germline CDR1 and CDR2: SQVTM and ANQGSEA. This CDR3 is 14 amino acids long. CDR3 nucleotide sequence: TGCAGCGCTTCGGCTCTAGGGGGTTTCAATGAGCAGTTCTTC. Translation: CSASALGGFNEQFF.

This clone was seen more than once but under ten times. This chain uses TRBV29-1 with TRBJ1-5; D might be TRBD1 (5 bases). The CDR3 is made up of 14 amino acids. The germline V and J ends were trimmed by 5 bases and 5 bases, with 16 bases remaining between them. Germline lookup yields CDR1 SQVTM and CDR2 ANQGSEA. The CDR3 spells CSVSTGTLDQPQHF. The CDR3 DNA reads TGCAGCGTTTCCACCGGGACGCTAGATCAGCCCCAGCATTTT.

This chain joins TRBV5-5 and TRBJ2-7; D is perhaps TRBD1 (6 bases). The CDR3 is 17 amino acids. Germline V gene sequence: CDR1 SGHKS, CDR2 YYEKEE (reference sequence). V was shortened by 4 bases and J by 4 bases, with 24 bases between the two germline ends. The CDR3 DNA sequence: TGTGCCAGCAGCGTCTACTCAAGGACAGAGTGGTTATACGAGCAGTACTTC. Amino acid sequence: CASSVYSRTEWLYEQYF.

Only a few counts were recorded for this clone. The CDR3 DNA is TGTGCCAGCAGCTTGCGGTCAAGTACGAATTCACCCCTCCACTTT. Protein: CASSLRSSTNSPLHF. The rearrangement links TRBV5-4 to TRBJ1-6, with D uncertain. CDR3 length: 15 amino acids. V was clipped by 1 base and J by 7 bases, with 12 bases between them. Germline lookup yields CDR1 SGHNT and CDR2 YYREEE (reference sequence).

This clone came up a few times. The rearrangement joins TRBV5-1 to TRBJ1-2; 11 bases are shared with TRBD1. Trimming at V came to 4 bases and at J to 3 bases, leaving 5 bases not matched to a gene. This CDR3 has 15 residues. The germline CDR1 and CDR2 sequences are SGHRS and YFSETQ. CDR3 region: CASSPGQGADYGYTF. For the CDR3, the DNA is TGCGCCAGCAGCCCCGGACAGGGGGCTGACTATGGCTACACCTTC.

This rearrangement joins TRBV7-2 to TRBJ2-1; the D gene is possibly TRBD2 (6 bases). This CDR3 is built from 12 residues. CDR1 is SGHTA, CDR2 FQGNSA, per germline. V lost 7 bases and J lost 10, with 14 bases in between. The CDR3 sequence: CASIPGGDEQFF. As DNA, the CDR3 is TGTGCCAGCATCCCTGGAGGGGACGAGCAGTTCTTC.

This clone was picked up a small number of times. The chain employs TRBV27 and TRBJ1-6; unclear D gene. The germline V and J ends were trimmed by 6 bases and 0 bases, with 15 bases remaining between them. Germline CDR1 reads MNHEY; CDR2 reads SMNVEV (reference sequence). This CDR3 contains 17 residues. The CDR3 loop is CASSPGLTSSYNSPLHF. Written as DNA, the CDR3 is TGTGCCAGCAGCCCCGGACTCACCAGCTCCTATAATTCACCCCTCCACTTT.

The chain links TRBV2 to TRBJ1-4; D possibly corresponds to TRBD1 (5 bases). Trimming left V 6 bases short and J 5 bases short, with 16 bases between. The CDR3 covers 15 residues. Germline-derived CDR1 and CDR2 are SNHLY and FYNNEI. The CDR3 here is CASRDAGLQNEKLFF. Written as DNA, the CDR3 is TGTGCCAGCAGAGATGCAGGGCTACAAAATGAAAAACTGTTTTTT.

The chain couples TRBV2 to TRBJ2-7, with TRBD2 matching 10 bases. The germline CDR1 and CDR2 sequences are SNHLY and FYNNEI. The CDR3 contains 14 residues. V was pared by 6 bases and J by 2 bases, with 4 bases of the junction left unmatched. The CDR3: CASRVSGGAYEQYF. CDR3 DNA sequence: TGTGCCAGCAGAGTAAGCGGGGGGGCCTACGAGCAGTACTTC. The complete variable domain, with remaining parts taken from reference TRBV2 and TRBJ2-7, reads EPEVTQTPSHQVTQMGQEVILRCVPISNHLYFYWYRQILGQKVEFLVSFYNNEISEKSEIFDDQFSVERPDGSNFTLKIRSTKLEDSAMYFCASRVSGGAYEQYFGPGTRLTVT.

This clone showed up just a few times. The genes are TRBV6-6 and TRBJ2-7; 7 nucleotides line up with TRBD2. CDR3 length equals 14 residues. V shed 2 bases, J shed 0 bases, and the junction held 1 base outside the gene matches. CDR1 and CDR2 from the germline V gene are MNHNY and SVGAGI (reference sequence). CDR3 sequence (DNA): TGTGCCAGCAGTTACGGGGGGGGCTCCTACGAGCAGTACTTC. Amino acids: CASSYGGGSYEQYF.

The V and J genes are TRBV6-1 and TRBJ2-5, with D uncertain. V lost 5 bases and J 5 bases, leaving 15 bases between the germline ends. Germline V gives CDR1 MNHNS, CDR2 SASEGT. The CDR3 sequence is 14 residues long. The CDR3 is CASSTELRVETQYF. CDR3 DNA sequence: TGTGCCAGCAGTACGGAATTAAGGGTGGAGACCCAGTACTTC.

The chain has TRBV7-8 and TRBJ1-4; D remains unclear. V was shortened by 4 bases and J by 3 bases, with 9 bases between the two germline ends. Germline V gene data show CDR1 as SGHVS and CDR2 as FQNEAQ. This CDR3 contains 14 residues. The CDR3 DNA reads as TGTGCCAGCAGCTCACCGGGCCCTAATGAAAAACTGTTTTTT. Amino acid sequence: CASSSPGPNEKLFF. The full variable domain, its missing parts supplied by reference TRBV7-8 and TRBJ1-4, is GAGVSQSPRYKVAKRGQDVALRCDPISGHVSLFWYQQALGQGPEFLTYFQNEAQLDKSGLPSDRFFAERPEGSVSTLKIQRTQQEDSAVYLCASSSPGPNEKLFFGSGTQLSVL.

In this sample, this clone turned up a few times. V usage is TRBV30 and J usage is TRBJ1-2; D perhaps matches TRBD1 (5 bases). Germline V CDR1 and CDR2: GTSNPN, SVGIG (reference sequence). Trimming took 2 bases from V and 0 from J, leaving 13 bases between them. This CDR3 spans 15 amino acids. The CDR3 is CAWSKTTVPNYGYTF. CDR3 in DNA: TGTGCCTGGAGTAAAACGACAGTCCCTAACTATGGCTACACCTTC.

J is TRBJ1-1 and V is TRBV6-6; D unresolved. V dropped 0 bases and J dropped 1 base, with 9 bases sitting between them. The CDR3 length is 15 residues. CDR1 is MNHNY and CDR2 is SVGAGI in the germline V gene (reference sequence). The CDR3 loop is CASSYSIRPNTEAFF. The CDR3 DNA reads as TGTGCCAGCAGTTACTCGATACGGCCGAACACTGAAGCTTTCTTT.

The CDR3 sequence: CASSFASGTGGEETQYF. The CDR3 region has the DNA TGCGCCAGCAGCTTCGCCTCCGGGACAGGGGGCGAGGAGACCCAGTACTTC. The chain links TRBV4-1 to TRBJ2-5, with 12 bases aligning to TRBD1. The CDR3 has 17 amino acids. V was pared by 5 bases and J by 5 bases, with 12 bases of the junction left unmatched. Germline V gene data show CDR1 as MGHRA and CDR2 as YSYEKL.